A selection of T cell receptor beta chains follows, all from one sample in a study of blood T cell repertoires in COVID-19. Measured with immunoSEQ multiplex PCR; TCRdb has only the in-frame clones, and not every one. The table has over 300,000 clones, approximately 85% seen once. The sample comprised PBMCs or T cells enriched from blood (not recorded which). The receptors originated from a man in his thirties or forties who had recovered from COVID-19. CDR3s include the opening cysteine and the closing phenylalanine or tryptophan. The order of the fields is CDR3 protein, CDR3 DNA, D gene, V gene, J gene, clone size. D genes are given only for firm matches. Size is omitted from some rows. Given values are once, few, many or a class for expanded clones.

CDR3: CAWRDRGLGNTIYF; DNA: TGTGCCTGGAGGGACAGGGGGCTCGGAAACACCATATATTTT; D: TRBD1; V: TRBV30; J: TRBJ1-3; size: -
CDR3: CASSVNENEQYF; DNA: TGTGCCAGCAGCGTCAATGAGAACGAGCAGTACTTC; D: -; V: TRBV9; J: TRBJ2-7; size: -
CDR3: CASSYGTSGAIETQYF; DNA: TGCGCCAGCAGCTATGGGACTAGCGGGGCGATAGAGACCCAGTACTTC; D: TRBD2; V: TRBV5-1; J: TRBJ2-5; size: -
CDR3: CASSAGLTIYF; DNA: TGTGCCAGCAGCGCGGGGTTGACCATATATTTT; D: -; V: TRBV5-6; J: TRBJ1-3; size: -
CDR3: CSVEDPGQGGGYTF; DNA: TGCAGCGTTGAAGATCCCGGCCAGGGCGGTGGCTACACCTTC; D: -; V: TRBV29-1; J: TRBJ1-2; size: -
CDR3: CASTPQGREKLFF; DNA: TGTGCCAGCACCCCACAGGGGCGGGAAAAACTGTTTTTT; D: TRBD1; V: TRBV7-9; J: TRBJ1-4; size: -
CDR3: CATSESGFNGYTF; DNA: TGTGCCACCAGTGAATCAGGGTTCAACGGCTACACCTTC; D: -; V: TRBV24-1; J: TRBJ1-2; size: -
CDR3: CASSQDPRGMNTGELFF; DNA: TGCGCCAGCAGCCAAGATCCCCGGGGGATGAACACCGGGGAGCTGTTTTTT; D: -; V: TRBV4-1; J: TRBJ2-2; size: -
CDR3: CASSATGGGSTETQYF; DNA: TGTGCCAGCAGCGCCACAGGCGGGGGATCGACAGAGACCCAGTACTTC; D: TRBD2; V: TRBV9; J: TRBJ2-5; size: few
CDR3: CASSSRTGNNQPQHF; DNA: TGTGCCAGCAGTTCTAGGACAGGGAACAATCAGCCCCAGCATTTT; D: TRBD1; V: TRBV6-5; J: TRBJ1-5; size: -
CDR3: CASTIGQGATEAFF; DNA: TGTGCCAGCACTATAGGACAGGGGGCTACTGAAGCTTTCTTT; D: TRBD1; V: TRBV6-5; J: TRBJ1-1; size: -
CDR3: CASSKDRVGILGTEAFF; DNA: TGTGCCAGCAGCAAAGACAGGGTGGGAATCTTGGGCACTGAAGCTTTCTTT; D: TRBD1; V: TRBV5-4; J: TRBJ1-1; size: -
CDR3: CASSLATGMNTEAFF; DNA: TGTGCCAGCAGCTTAGCTACAGGTATGAACACTGAAGCTTTCTTT; D: -; V: TRBV7-9; J: TRBJ1-1; size: -
CDR3: CASSLAGGGLTGELFF; DNA: TGTGCCAGCAGCCTCGCCGGGGGGGGGCTCACCGGGGAGCTGTTTTTT; D: TRBD2; V: TRBV4-2; J: TRBJ2-2; size: -
CDR3: CASSVRTVAREAFF; DNA: TGTGCCAGCAGTGTAAGGACAGTGGCTCGTGAAGCTTTCTTT; D: -; V: TRBV6-2/TRBV6-3; J: TRBJ1-1; size: -
CDR3: CASQGQPMNTEAFF; DNA: TGTGCCAGCCAGGGTCAGCCCATGAACACTGAAGCTTTCTTT; D: -; V: TRBV6-5; J: TRBJ1-1; size: -
CDR3: CASSQDSWSDEQYF; DNA: TGCGCCAGCAGCCAAGATTCATGGAGCGACGAGCAGTACTTC; D: -; V: TRBV4-1; J: TRBJ2-7; size: -
CDR3: CASSATSYYTHQETQYF; DNA: TGTGCCAGCAGTGCGACTAGTTATTACACCCACCAAGAGACCCAGTACTTC; D: -; V: TRBV6-1; J: TRBJ2-5; size: -
CDR3: CASSFWTGMNTEAFF; DNA: TGTGCCAGCAGCTTCTGGACAGGGATGAACACTGAAGCTTTCTTT; D: TRBD1; V: TRBV7-9; J: TRBJ1-1; size: -
CDR3: CASSPQTPDYNEQFF; DNA: TGTGCCAGCAGTCCACAGACACCAGACTACAATGAGCAGTTCTTC; D: -; V: TRBV6-5; J: TRBJ2-1; size: -
CDR3: CASSPLPGKSYTF; DNA: TGTGCCAGCAGCCCCCTGCCGGGTAAGAGCTACACCTTC; D: -; V: TRBV6-2/TRBV6-3; J: TRBJ1-2; size: -
CDR3: CASSFTGFRAGELFF; DNA: TGTGCCAGCAGCTTCACAGGGTTTCGGGCCGGGGAGCTGTTTTTT; D: -; V: TRBV11-2; J: TRBJ2-2; size: -
CDR3: CASSQERQTTEAFF; DNA: TGCGCCAGCAGCCAAGAACGGCAGACTACCGAAGCTTTCTTT; D: -; V: TRBV4-3; J: TRBJ1-1; size: -
CDR3: CASSLHLGTGGQETQYF; DNA: TGTGCCAGTAGTCTTCACCTCGGGACAGGGGGACAAGAGACCCAGTACTTC; D: TRBD1; V: TRBV19; J: TRBJ2-5; size: -
CDR3: CASSPTLGGSFFEQFF; DNA: TGTGCCAGCAGCCCCACCTTGGGGGGGAGTTTTTTTGAGCAGTTCTTC; D: TRBD2; V: TRBV6-2/TRBV6-3; J: TRBJ2-1; size: -
CDR3: CASSLVGGRDTQYF; DNA: TGCGCCAGCAGCTTGGTCGGGGGGCGCGATACGCAGTATTTT; D: -; V: TRBV5-1; J: TRBJ2-3; size: -
CDR3: CASSLGDRGIAQHF; DNA: TGTGCCAGCAGCTTAGGTGACAGAGGTATAGCCCAGCATTTT; D: -; V: TRBV7-8; J: TRBJ1-5; size: -
CDR3: CASSRTENSPLHF; DNA: TGTGCCAGCAGCCGGACAGAAAATTCACCCCTCCACTTT; D: -; V: TRBV6-5; J: TRBJ1-6; size: -